Described below is a single T cell receptor (beta chain) sequence and its context. Its specificity is not known. Trimming left V 0 bases short and J 8 bases short, with 9 bases between. Germline CDR1 reads SGHDT; CDR2 reads YYEEEE. CDR3 length: 13 amino acids. A second 7 to 11 cycle PCR used barcoded and J-beta primers. One entry per CDR3 protein results from TCRdb running MiXCR on the 5' RACE reads. Among about 1.6 million distinct CDR3 sequences listed, 34% were seen once. This record belongs to a study of blood T cells in healthy people across ages. Notes on the study in general: Expanded clonotype shifts may have been confounded, as the donors had an unknown CMV status. Without sorted subsets, naive and antigen-experienced compartments could not be conclusively compared.

Sequencing was carried out using blood. The chain links TRBV5-6 to TRBJ2-1; D gene ambiguous. The TCR was taken from a woman aged 30 to 39 in good health. In DNA form, the CDR3 reads TGTGCCAGCAGCTTGGGGGCTAGGGATGAGCAGTTCTTC. This gives the protein CASSLGARDEQFF.